These 10 T cell receptor beta chains came from one sample sequenced in a study of cytomegalovirus exposure and HLA in healthy donors (TCRdb year 2017). Library generation was performed with the immunoSEQ multiplex PCR assay. The multiplex PCR relied on a mix of 60 forward primers for TCR Vbeta segments and 13 reverse primers for TCR Jbeta segments. This immuneACCESS table, as held by TCRdb, lists in-frame sequences with V and J called but not all clones. Of the missing ones, under half trace to an unresolved V gene in checked studies; the others have no known cause. The sample table contains more than 20,000 clones; only one count was recorded for roughly 80% of them. The ten largest make up roughly 6.8% of the sample. The source material was PBMCs. All receptors come from a man aged 60 to 75 in good health and CMV-seronegative.

The gene calls are TRBV18 and TRBJ2-7, with TRBD1 identical over 7 bases. J was trimmed by 7 bases and V by 3 bases; bases with no gene match: 12. The CDR3 is made up of 15 amino acids. Germline lookup yields CDR1 KGHSH and CDR2 LQKENI. The chain's CDR3 is CASSPRDRGIAEQYF. The CDR3 DNA reads TGTGCCAGCTCACCTAGGGACAGAGGTATTGCGGAGCAGTACTTC.

With regard to this clone: At the DNA level, this CDR3 is encoded by other sequences in the same sample as well. The rearrangement links TRBV6-1 to TRBJ2-5; a weak D match, TRBD1 (6 bases). CDR3 size: 14 residues. CDR1 is MNHNS, CDR2 SASEGT, per germline. V was clipped by 3 bases and J by 5 bases, with 13 bases between them. The CDR3 is CASSEGATLETQYF. The CDR3 coding sequence is TGTGCCAGCAGTGAGGGGGCGACCTTGGAGACCCAGTACTTC.

The V gene is TRBV6-5, the J gene TRBJ2-7; a possible D gene is TRBD1 (6 bases). Trimming left V 0 bases short and J 4 bases short, with 16 bases between. The CDR3 loop spans 16 amino acids. Germline V CDR1 and CDR2: MNHEY, SVGAGI. CDR3: CASSYSKPGDDYEQYF. Written as DNA, the CDR3 is TGTGCCAGCAGTTACTCGAAGCCAGGGGATGATTACGAGCAGTACTTC.

This clone occurred once. The genes are TRBV13 and TRBJ2-5, with no clear D. The CDR3 contains 13 residues. Germline CDR1 PRHDT, CDR2 FYEKMQ (reference sequence). Trimming removed 0 bases from V and 1 base from J, with 3 bases in between. The CDR3 DNA follows: TGTGCCAGCAGCTTAGGCGGCCAAGAGACCCAGTACTTC. Its protein product is CASSLGGQETQYF. The full variable domain, rest sourced from reference TRBV13 and TRBJ2-5, is AAGVIQSPRHLIKEKRETATLKCYPIPRHDTVYWYQQGPGQDPQFLISFYEKMQSDKGSIPDRFSAQQFSDYHSELNMSSLELGDSALYFCASSLGGQETQYFGPGTRLLVL.

This clone showed up just once. The rearrangement links TRBV19 to TRBJ1-6; 7 bases align to TRBD1. The V segment lost 4 bases and the J segment 6 bases; nucleotides outside the gene matches: 6. Germline V gene lookup returns CDR1 LNHDA and CDR2 SQIVND (reference sequence). The CDR3 spans 15 residues. The CDR3 is CASSSVQGVNSPLHF. In DNA form, the CDR3 reads TGTGCCAGTAGTAGTGTCCAGGGGGTTAATTCACCCCTCCACTTT.

The chain combines TRBV5-8 with TRBJ2-1, with TRBD2 identical over 13 bases. Per the germline V gene, CDR1 is SGHTS and CDR2 is YDEGEE. Trimming cost V 0 bases and J 10 bases; bases outside gene matches: 7. The CDR3 is made up of 16 amino acids. CDR3 sequence (DNA): TGTGCCAGCAGCTTGGCCCGGACTAGCGGGAGATACGAGCAGTTCTTC. It encodes CASSLARTSGRYEQFF.

The J gene is TRBJ1-1, the V gene TRBV29-1; a possible D gene is TRBD1 (6 bases). The germline V gene has CDR1 SQVTM and CDR2 ANQGSEA. The CDR3 length is 14 residues. Trimming shortened V by 8 bases and J by 0 bases, and 16 bases separated the two germline ends. CDR3 sequence: CSSRGGPMNTEAFF. CDR3 coding DNA: TGCAGCTCCCGGGGGGGGCCCATGAACACTGAAGCTTTCTTT.

This sequence joins TRBV7-3 and TRBJ2-1, with D perhaps matching TRBD2 (5 bases). V was clipped by 3 bases and J by 4 bases, with 7 bases between them. This CDR3 is built from 13 residues. Germline lookup yields CDR1 SGHTA and CDR2 FQGTGA. In DNA, the CDR3 is TGTGCCAGCAGCTTCCAGCGGTACAATGAGCAGTTCTTC. It translates to CASSFQRYNEQFF.

V gene TRBV19 combines with J gene TRBJ2-1; 8 bases align to TRBD1. The CDR3 is made up of 11 amino acids. V shed 7 bases and J 12 bases; nucleotides not matched to a gene: 5. CDR1 and CDR2 (germline): LNHDA, SQIVND (reference sequence). CDR3 sequence reads: CASMGQVRQFF. In DNA form, the CDR3 reads TGTGCCAGTATGGGACAGGTTAGGCAGTTCTTC.

The V gene is TRBV11-2, the J gene TRBJ1-1; D perhaps matches TRBD1 (5 bases). Germline V gene lookup returns CDR1 SGHAT and CDR2 FQNNGV. The length of the CDR3 is 16 residues. Trimming shortened V by 5 bases and J by 2 bases, and 18 bases separated the two germline ends. CDR3 sequence: CASSRGHRSPNTEAFF. CDR3 nucleotides: TGTGCCAGCAGCCGAGGTCACAGGTCCCCTAACACTGAAGCTTTCTTT.